This T cell receptor beta chain came from a study of OX40 agonist ivuxolimab in advanced cancers. The CDR3 extends over 13 amino acids. The V gene lost 1 base and the J gene lost 5 bases, with 7 bases spanning the gap. Germline CDR1 reads SGHRS; CDR2 reads YFSETQ. Study-level points and caveats: Normalized T-cell clonal expansion was also low in some nonresponders. There was clonal expansion of CD4+ and CD8+ blood T cells by week 6 at 0.1 to 3.0 mg/kg.

This clone appeared a few times. Antigen: not known. Libraries were prepared by immunoSEQ multiplex PCR; TCRdb keeps only in-frame clonotypes and omits some of them. The sample has 25,000 to 35,000 clones, roughly 90% seen once; the top ten hold 15%. The chain employs TRBV5-1 and TRBJ2-1; possibly TRBD2 for D (5 bases). The receptor comes from an adult with an advanced solid tumor such as melanoma, head and neck, liver or kidney cancer. The sequenced sample was CD4+ or CD8+ T cells sorted from blood, obtained in a trial of the OX40 agonist ivuxolimab. CDR3 nucleotide sequence: TGCGCCAGCAGCTTGCTAGCAGACAATGAGCAGTTCTTC. This gives the protein CASSLLADNEQFF.